The rows below give T cell receptor beta chains drawn from one sample of a study of early T cells in non-severe SARS-CoV-2 infection. TCRdb processed the 5' RACE reads anew with MiXCR; each CDR3 protein has one entry. Of fewer than 60,000 distinct CDR3 sequences listed, around 10% are singletons. The sample was whole blood. Source of these receptors: an adult who was a healthcare worker with PCR-confirmed SARS-CoV-2 infection or an uninfected control (not recorded which). CDR3s include the opening cysteine and the closing phenylalanine or tryptophan. The order of the fields is V gene, J gene, clone size, D gene, CDR3 protein, CDR3 DNA. The D gene is left open where the match is weak. Rows give clone size only sometimes, using once, few, many, or a class for an expanded clone.

V: TRBV29-1; J: TRBJ2-7; size: few; D: TRBD2; CDR3: CSVGLAGDPSYEQYF; DNA: TGCAGCGTGGGACTAGCGGGAGACCCCTCCTACGAGCAGTACTTC
V: TRBV7-2; J: TRBJ2-3; size: -; D: -; CDR3: CASRPGRSTDTQYF; DNA: TGTGCCAGCCGTCCGGGACGAAGCACAGATACGCAGTATTTT
V: TRBV10-2; J: TRBJ2-7; size: many; D: -; CDR3: CASSAGEPYEQYF; DNA: TGCGCCAGCAGTGCGGGGGAACCCTACGAGCAGTACTTC
V: TRBV4-3; J: TRBJ2-7; size: many; D: -; CDR3: CASSQDRGTRSDEQYF; DNA: TGCGCCAGCAGCCAAGATCGTGGGACCCGGTCTGACGAGCAGTACTTC
V: TRBV5-1; J: TRBJ1-1; size: -; D: -; CDR3: CASSLLAVSGTEAFF; DNA: TGCGCCAGCAGCTTGTTGGCAGTTTCCGGCACTGAAGCTTTCTTT
V: TRBV29-1; J: TRBJ1-5; size: many; D: -; CDR3: CSVTGSPDQPQHF; DNA: TGCAGCGTCACAGGGAGTCCGGATCAGCCCCAGCATTTT
V: TRBV5-1; J: TRBJ1-6; size: many; D: -; CDR3: CASSLKSGWNRGNSPLHF; DNA: TGCGCCAGCAGCCTAAAGTCAGGGTGGAACCGGGGGAATTCACCCCTCCACTTT
V: TRBV6-5; J: TRBJ2-1; size: -; D: TRBD1; CDR3: CASSYGTGYNEQFF; DNA: TGTGCCAGCAGTTACGGGACAGGGTACAATGAGCAGTTCTTC
V: TRBV25-1; J: TRBJ2-7; size: many; D: -; CDR3: CASSLHSVGEQYF; DNA: TGTGCCAGCAGCCTACATAGCGTGGGGGAGCAGTACTTC
V: TRBV7-3; J: TRBJ2-1; size: -; D: -; CDR3: CASREGDGEQFF; DNA: TGTGCCAGCAGGGAGGGAGATGGTGAGCAGTTCTTC
V: TRBV27; J: TRBJ2-3; size: few; D: -; CDR3: CASSRGDTQYF; DNA: TGTGCCAGCAGTAGGGGAGATACGCAGTATTTT
V: TRBV18; J: TRBJ2-7; size: many; D: -; CDR3: CASSPPDWGGGEQYF; DNA: TGTGCCAGCTCACCACCGGATTGGGGAGGGGGCGAGCAGTACTTC
V: TRBV6-6; J: TRBJ2-2; size: many; D: TRBD1; CDR3: CASSPGTGRNTGELFF; DNA: TGTGCCAGCAGCCCCGGGACAGGGAGGAACACCGGGGAGCTGTTTTTT
V: TRBV10-3; J: TRBJ2-1; size: many; D: TRBD2; CDR3: CAIKGRSGGIGEQFF; DNA: TGTGCCATCAAAGGGCGAAGCGGGGGCATAGGTGAGCAGTTCTTC
V: TRBV29-1; J: TRBJ1-2; size: -; D: -; CDR3: CSVLRGEARALNYGYTF; DNA: TGCAGCGTTCTTCGGGGGGAAGCACGCGCCCTTAACTATGGCTACACCTTC
V: TRBV20-1; J: TRBJ1-5; size: -; D: -; CDR3: CSARKAWDINQPQHF; DNA: TGCAGTGCTCGAAAAGCATGGGACATCAATCAGCCCCAGCATTTT
V: TRBV20-1; J: TRBJ2-7; size: many; D: -; CDR3: CSARDRGFYEQYF; DNA: TGCAGTGCTAGAGATCGAGGGTTTTACGAGCAGTACTTC
V: TRBV6-2/TRBV6-3; J: TRBJ2-5; size: many; D: -; CDR3: CASSYPLGAQETQYF; DNA: TGTGCCAGCAGTTACCCGCTCGGGGCACAAGAGACCCAGTACTTC
V: TRBV29-1; J: TRBJ2-5; size: -; D: TRBD2; CDR3: CSVERGSQETQYF; DNA: TGCAGCGTTGAGCGGGGGAGCCAAGAGACCCAGTACTTC
V: TRBV11-1; J: TRBJ2-1; size: many; D: -; CDR3: CASSPSRSSYNEQFF; DNA: TGTGCCAGCAGCCCTAGCCGAAGCTCCTACAATGAGCAGTTCTTC
V: TRBV6-2/TRBV6-3; J: TRBJ2-5; size: -; D: -; CDR3: CASTYGGGIRETQYF; DNA: TGTGCCAGCACCTACGGCGGCGGTATAAGGGAGACCCAGTACTTC
V: TRBV29-1; J: TRBJ2-3; size: many; D: -; CDR3: CSVDATRRGTQYF; DNA: TGCAGCGTTGATGCCACCAGGAGGGGAACGCAGTATTTT
V: TRBV19; J: TRBJ1-2; size: few; D: -; CDR3: CASSILSTRRDLYGYTF; DNA: TGTGCCAGTAGTATCCTTTCGACCCGGCGGGACCTCTATGGCTACACCTTC
V: TRBV6-4; J: TRBJ1-1; size: few; D: -; CDR3: CASSDGYRPIF; DNA: TGTGCCAGCAGTGACGGGTACCGCCCCATCTTT
V: TRBV5-4; J: TRBJ2-1; size: few; D: -; CDR3: CASSPRYSSYNEQFF; DNA: TGTGCCAGCAGCCCCCGCTATTCTTCCTACAATGAGCAGTTCTTC
V: TRBV27; J: TRBJ2-7; size: many; D: TRBD1; CDR3: CASSPSGGGYEQYF; DNA: TGTGCCAGCAGTCCTTCAGGGGGCGGCTACGAGCAGTACTTC
V: TRBV4-3; J: TRBJ2-5; size: -; D: -; CDR3: CASSQGTTQYQETQYF; DNA: TGCGCCAGCAGCCAAGGGACTACCCAGTACCAAGAGACCCAGTACTTC
V: TRBV27; J: TRBJ2-7; size: few; D: TRBD1; CDR3: CASSLGQGPGGNYEQYF; DNA: TGTGCCAGCAGTTTGGGACAGGGACCTGGAGGCAACTACGAGCAGTACTTC
V: TRBV11-2; J: TRBJ2-1; size: many; D: TRBD2; CDR3: CASSQADPGLAGGPDEQFF; DNA: TGTGCCAGCAGCCAGGCAGACCCCGGACTAGCGGGAGGGCCGGATGAGCAGTTCTTC
V: TRBV19; J: TRBJ2-3; size: few; D: TRBD2; CDR3: CASRTSGHSTDTQYF; DNA: TGTGCCAGTAGAACTAGCGGCCATAGCACAGATACGCAGTATTTT
V: TRBV14; J: TRBJ2-1; size: many; D: TRBD1; CDR3: CASSQGQFYNEQFF; DNA: TGTGCCAGCAGCCAGGGACAGTTCTACAATGAGCAGTTCTTC
V: TRBV20-1; J: TRBJ2-3; size: -; D: -; CDR3: CSAHGTGNVLGTQYF; DNA: TGCAGTGCCCATGGGACGGGGAACGTCCTCGGTACGCAGTATTTT
V: TRBV9; J: TRBJ2-3; size: few; D: -; CDR3: CASSVQAPHLGTQYF; DNA: TGTGCCAGCAGCGTACAGGCGCCACACCTCGGGACGCAGTATTTT
V: TRBV7-6; J: TRBJ2-7; size: few; D: -; CDR3: CASSLEARNIWDEQYF; DNA: TGTGCCAGCAGCTTAGAGGCGCGTAATATTTGGGACGAGCAGTACTTC
V: TRBV7-2; J: TRBJ2-4; size: -; D: TRBD2; CDR3: CASSKNRDYKNIQYF; DNA: TGTGCCAGCAGCAAAAACCGGGACTACAAAAACATTCAGTACTTC
V: TRBV29-1; J: TRBJ2-7; size: many; D: TRBD2; CDR3: CSVEEGTTYEQYF; DNA: TGCAGCGTTGAAGAGGGGACTACCTACGAGCAGTACTTC
V: TRBV28; J: TRBJ2-1; size: -; D: -; CDR3: CASSGTYEQFF; DNA: TGTGCCAGCAGTGGGACTTATGAGCAGTTCTTC
V: TRBV5-1; J: TRBJ2-5; size: few; D: -; CDR3: CASSPWRGRQETQYF; DNA: TGCGCCAGCAGTCCGTGGAGGGGTCGGCAAGAGACCCAGTACTTC
V: TRBV7-6; J: TRBJ2-5; size: many; D: -; CDR3: CASSLTPTAQYF; DNA: TGTGCCAGCAGCTTAACCCCGACAGCCCAGTACTTC
V: TRBV28; J: TRBJ2-7; size: many; D: -; CDR3: CASSRVVGLTYEQYF; DNA: TGTGCCAGCAGCCGCGTGGTGGGTTTGACCTACGAGCAGTACTTC
V: TRBV6-1; J: TRBJ1-2; size: many; D: -; CDR3: CASSDGGYGYTF; DNA: TGTGCCAGCAGTGATGGGGGCTATGGCTACACCTTC
V: TRBV7-9; J: TRBJ2-1; size: many; D: -; CDR3: CASSRSNEQFF; DNA: TGTGCCAGCAGTAGGTCAAATGAGCAGTTCTTC
V: TRBV7-6; J: TRBJ1-3; size: many; D: TRBD1; CDR3: CASSLAGTALFGNTIYF; DNA: TGTGCCAGCAGCTTAGCGGGGACAGCGCTGTTCGGAAACACCATATATTTT
V: TRBV21-1; J: TRBJ2-1; size: many; D: -; CDR3: CASWPGVASYNEQFF; DNA: TGTGCCAGCTGGCCCGGAGTAGCCAGTTACAATGAGCAGTTCTTC
V: TRBV7-7; J: TRBJ1-1; size: few; D: -; CDR3: CASSLSDTVLTEAFF; DNA: TGTGCTAGCAGCTTATCGGACACGGTACTGACTGAAGCTTTCTTT
V: TRBV7-9; J: TRBJ1-6; size: many; D: -; CDR3: CASSSDRAYNSPLHF; DNA: TGTGCCAGCAGCTCAGACAGAGCGTATAATTCACCCCTCCACTTT